Below are 2 T cell receptor beta chains sequenced from a single sample in a study of blood T cell repertoires in COVID-19. The protocol was immunoSEQ multiplex PCR, while the TCRdb copy is restricted to in-frame clones and leaves out a portion. The sample yields some 300,000 clones, about 88% seen once. The specimen was peripheral blood. The receptors were gathered from a man aged 65 to 85 with acute or convalescent COVID-19.

The chain carries TRBV6-5 and TRBJ1-2; TRBD1 might be the D (5 bases). There are 13 residues in the CDR3. Germline V lookup: CDR1 MNHEY, CDR2 SVGAGI. V lost 8 bases and J lost 5, with 15 bases in between. CDR3 DNA sequence: TGTGCCAGCGGAAGGGGCCCTAGGTATGGCTACACCTTC. Encoded protein: CASGRGPRYGYTF.

A few counts support this clone. This sequence joins TRBV12-3 or TRBV12-4 and TRBJ1-2; D gene uncertain. V was shortened by 1 base and J by 7 bases, with 10 bases between the two germline ends. The CDR3 runs 13 residues. The CDR3, as DNA: TGTGCCAGCAGTTTAGACGAAGCCGGTGGCTACACCTTC. Translated: CASSLDEAGGYTF.